This T cell receptor (beta chain) was retrieved from a study of T cell repertoires in cytomegalovirus infection. Via MiXCR, TCRdb re-called the reads, giving one row per CDR3 protein. The data show fewer than 550,000 distinct CDR3 sequences, with approximately 30% seen just once and around 15% held by the top ten. The CDR3 totals 14 residues. Between the trimmed V and J ends, which lost 6 bases and 3 bases, there was a span of 15 bases. Germline values: CDR1 DFQATT, CDR2 SNEGSKA (reference sequence). Source material: PBMCs. The TCR sequence derives from a human donor in good health (CMV status not recorded). Some clones in this sample may be carry-over from other donors' samples. The chain employs TRBV20-1 and TRBJ2-1, with D maybe TRBD1 (6 bases). The CDR3, as DNA: TGCAGTGCCGATGGACAGCGAAACTACAATGAGCAGTTCTTC. Translating gives CSADGQRNYNEQFF.